This TCR beta chain was captured in a study of blood T cell repertoires in COVID-19. Overall study: Among Cohort 3 donors, those recovered had two negative PCRs, clearance, or symptom resolution.

Profiled with immunoSEQ multiplex PCR; TCRdb holds only in-frame clones, not every one. The sample includes over 110,000 clones, 84% of them seen just once. Germline V gene data show CDR1 as SNHLY and CDR2 as FYNNEI. There are 16 residues in the CDR3. V dropped 6 bases and J dropped 6; count of bases not matched to a gene: 14. Participants came from 20 to 25 US areas, aged about 18 to 100 years. Specimen: PBMCs or T cells enriched from blood (not recorded which). This receptor was taken from a man aged 50 to 60 in a cohort exposed to, infected with or recovered from COVID-19 (not recorded which). The chain employs TRBV2 and TRBJ1-2, with 9 bases that match TRBD1. The CDR3 reads CASRTGTGIPQHGYTF. In DNA, the CDR3 is TGTGCCAGCAGAACCGGGACAGGGATACCCCAACATGGCTACACCTTC.